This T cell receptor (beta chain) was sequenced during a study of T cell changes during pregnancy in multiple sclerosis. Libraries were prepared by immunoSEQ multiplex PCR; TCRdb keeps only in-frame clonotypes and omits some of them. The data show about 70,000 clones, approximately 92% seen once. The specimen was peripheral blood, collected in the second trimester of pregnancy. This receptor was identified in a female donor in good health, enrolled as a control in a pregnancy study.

The chain's CDR3 is CASSPQGRAFF. The DNA for the CDR3 is TGTGCCAGCAGCCCACAGGGACGAGCTTTCTTT. This sequence joins TRBV21-1 and TRBJ1-1; TRBD1 is the table's D call, not checked against the DNA. TRBV21-1 corresponds to a pseudogene. CDR3 length equals 11 residues.